The clone carrying this T cell receptor (beta chain) was detected ten times or more. Antigen unknown. Germline CDR1 is MNHEY and CDR2 is SVGAGI. The junction had 11 bases not matched to a gene; V was cut back by 2 bases and J by 5 bases. The CDR3 is made up of 17 amino acids. This specimen belongs to a study of T-cell reconstitution after alpha-beta-depleted transplantation in children. Findings and limits, study-wide: Several hundred expanded graft clones reportedly were the source of alpha-beta T cells about two months after transplant. At one year after transplant, newly produced T cells mostly accounted for T-cell counts and diversity.

The authors prepared the TCRbeta library with unique molecular identifiers. TCRdb called the PCR reads again in MiXCR, with one record for every CDR3 protein. This sample has about 600,000 distinct CDR3 sequences, with 10% to 15% found just once. This chain links TRBV6-5 with TRBJ2-3; 9 bases are shared with TRBD2. This clonotype was obtained from a male patient under 18 who had a stem cell transplant for acute myeloid leukemia, so the T cells may come from the graft donor. The sample was PBMCs, mostly from graft donor cells, taken 360 days after TCRalphabeta/CD19-depleted stem cell transplant. The CDR3 is CASSYTDIAGVIDTQYF. The CDR3 bases are TGTGCCAGCAGTTACACCGATATAGCGGGAGTTATAGATACGCAGTATTTT.